These T cell receptor beta chains were read from a single sample in a study of memory CD4+ T cells and cytomegalovirus serostatus. The table came from immunoSEQ multiplex PCR; TCRdb's copy has only in-frame clones and leaves some out. The sample has under 55,000 clones, around 83% seen once. The sample taken for sequencing was memory CD4+ T cells from blood. These receptors were collected from an adult in good health and CMV-seropositive. CDR3s include the opening cysteine and the closing phenylalanine or tryptophan. A D gene is named only where the DNA matches it firmly. A row's size may be missing; if present it is once, few, many or a size class.

d_gene: TRBD1; v_gene: TRBV6-5; abundance: few; j_gene: TRBJ2-3; CDR3aa: CASSMTGHLTDTQYF; CDR3nt: TGTGCCAGCAGTATGACAGGGCATCTTACAGATACGCAGTATTTT
d_gene: NA; v_gene: TRBV19; abundance: NA; j_gene: TRBJ2-5; CDR3aa: CASSTSGDLTAQYF; CDR3nt: TGTGCCAGTAGTACCTCGGGGGACCTCACGGCCCAGTACTTC
d_gene: NA; v_gene: TRBV2; abundance: NA; j_gene: TRBJ2-1; CDR3aa: CASSAPWRVHNEQFF; CDR3nt: TGTGCCAGCAGTGCACCCTGGCGGGTCCACAATGAGCAGTTCTTC
d_gene: NA; v_gene: TRBV6-6; abundance: NA; j_gene: TRBJ2-3; CDR3aa: CASSHQGEGVTDTQYF; CDR3nt: TGTGCCAGCAGTCATCAAGGAGAGGGCGTCACAGATACGCAGTATTTT
d_gene: NA; v_gene: TRBV25-1; abundance: NA; j_gene: TRBJ2-5; CDR3aa: CASSVRGAVQETQYF; CDR3nt: TGTGCCAGCAGTGTAAGGGGGGCGGTACAAGAGACCCAGTACTTC
d_gene: NA; v_gene: TRBV29-1; abundance: once; j_gene: TRBJ2-2; CDR3aa: CSVRRENTGELFF; CDR3nt: TGCAGCGTACGCAGGGAAAACACCGGGGAGCTGTTTTTT
d_gene: TRBD1; v_gene: TRBV7-2; abundance: NA; j_gene: TRBJ1-2; CDR3aa: CASSTTGYYGYTF; CDR3nt: TGTGCCAGCAGCACGACAGGGTACTATGGCTACACCTTC
d_gene: NA; v_gene: TRBV7-2; abundance: NA; j_gene: TRBJ1-3; CDR3aa: CASSSGRSSGNTIYF; CDR3nt: TGTGCCAGCAGCTCGGGCCGGAGCTCTGGAAACACCATATATTTT
d_gene: TRBD1; v_gene: TRBV28; abundance: NA; j_gene: TRBJ2-1; CDR3aa: CASSSGQGYEQFF; CDR3nt: TGTGCCAGCAGCTCGGGACAGGGCTATGAGCAGTTCTTC
d_gene: NA; v_gene: TRBV5-1; abundance: NA; j_gene: TRBJ2-5; CDR3aa: CASSLGILDSQETQYF; CDR3nt: TGCGCCAGCAGCTTGGGAATTTTGGACAGCCAAGAGACCCAGTACTTC
d_gene: NA; v_gene: TRBV7-6; abundance: NA; j_gene: TRBJ2-3; CDR3aa: CASSRLVADTQYF; CDR3nt: TGTGCCAGCAGCCGGTTAGTAGCGGATACGCAGTATTTT
d_gene: NA; v_gene: TRBV27; abundance: NA; j_gene: TRBJ1-1; CDR3aa: CASSLSPHSKMNTEAFF; CDR3nt: TGTGCCAGCAGTTTATCCCCCCATTCGAAGATGAACACTGAAGCTTTCTTT
d_gene: TRBD1; v_gene: TRBV15; abundance: NA; j_gene: TRBJ2-7; CDR3aa: CATSRRQGAYEQYF; CDR3nt: TGTGCCACCAGCAGAAGACAGGGGGCCTACGAGCAGTACTTC
d_gene: TRBD1; v_gene: TRBV29-1; abundance: NA; j_gene: TRBJ2-4; CDR3aa: CSVGGTGAKNIQYF; CDR3nt: TGCAGCGTTGGGGGGACAGGAGCCAAAAACATTCAGTACTTC
d_gene: NA; v_gene: TRBV7-3; abundance: once; j_gene: TRBJ2-2; CDR3aa: CASSFDSTAGELFF; CDR3nt: TGTGCCAGCAGCTTCGACAGCACCGCCGGGGAGCTGTTTTTT
d_gene: NA; v_gene: TRBV30; abundance: NA; j_gene: TRBJ1-3; CDR3aa: CAWSVLGGGNTIYF; CDR3nt: TGTGCCTGGAGTGTACTGGGGGGTGGAAACACCATATATTTT
d_gene: NA; v_gene: TRBV29-1; abundance: few; j_gene: TRBJ2-2; CDR3aa: CSVDLGPLNTGELFF; CDR3nt: TGCAGCGTTGATTTGGGACCGCTGAACACCGGGGAGCTGTTTTTT
d_gene: TRBD1; v_gene: TRBV19; abundance: NA; j_gene: TRBJ1-2; CDR3aa: CASSNRGTNGYTF; CDR3nt: TGTGCCAGTAGTAACAGGGGGACTAATGGCTACACCTTC
d_gene: NA; v_gene: TRBV7-2; abundance: NA; j_gene: TRBJ2-5; CDR3aa: CASSLVPGLLKETQYF; CDR3nt: TGTGCCAGCAGCTTAGTCCCGGGACTGTTAAAAGAGACCCAGTACTTC
d_gene: NA; v_gene: TRBV18; abundance: once; j_gene: TRBJ1-5; CDR3aa: CASSPSWEQPQHF; CDR3nt: TGTGCCAGCTCACCAAGCTGGGAGCAGCCCCAGCATTTT
d_gene: NA; v_gene: TRBV5-1; abundance: few; j_gene: TRBJ2-3; CDR3aa: CASKEGGVTDTQYF; CDR3nt: TGCGCCAGCAAAGAGGGTGGGGTTACAGATACGCAGTATTTT
d_gene: TRBD1; v_gene: TRBV5-4; abundance: NA; j_gene: TRBJ2-7; CDR3aa: CASSRDRGLLEQYF; CDR3nt: TGTGCCAGCAGCCGGGACAGGGGGCTTCTCGAGCAGTACTTC
d_gene: TRBD1; v_gene: TRBV13; abundance: few; j_gene: TRBJ2-1; CDR3aa: CASSSGTVYNEQFF; CDR3nt: TGTGCCAGCAGCTCCGGGACAGTGTACAATGAGCAGTTCTTC
d_gene: NA; v_gene: TRBV27; abundance: NA; j_gene: TRBJ1-6; CDR3aa: CASSEPGRSSIHF; CDR3nt: TGTGCCAGCAGTGAGCCGGGACGGAGCTCCATCCACTTT
d_gene: TRBD2; v_gene: TRBV7-2; abundance: NA; j_gene: TRBJ2-5; CDR3aa: CASSLARVAGETQYF; CDR3nt: TGTGCCAGCAGCTTAGCGCGAGTAGCGGGGGAGACCCAGTACTTC
d_gene: NA; v_gene: TRBV5-1; abundance: NA; j_gene: TRBJ1-1; CDR3aa: CASSLDRVDTEAFF; CDR3nt: TGCGCCAGCAGCTTGGACAGGGTGGACACTGAAGCTTTCTTT
d_gene: TRBD1; v_gene: TRBV7-9; abundance: NA; j_gene: TRBJ2-7; CDR3aa: CASSYRDSALYEQYF; CDR3nt: TGTGCCAGCAGCTACAGGGACAGCGCCTTGTACGAGCAGTACTTC
d_gene: NA; v_gene: TRBV14; abundance: NA; j_gene: TRBJ2-7; CDR3aa: CASSGGSGIYEQYF; CDR3nt: TGTGCCAGCAGCGGAGGGAGCGGAATCTACGAGCAGTACTTC
d_gene: TRBD1; v_gene: TRBV2; abundance: NA; j_gene: TRBJ1-2; CDR3aa: CASSRQGIDYGYTF; CDR3nt: TGTGCCAGCAGCCGACAGGGTATAGACTATGGCTACACCTTC
d_gene: TRBD2; v_gene: TRBV11-2; abundance: NA; j_gene: TRBJ2-1; CDR3aa: CASSLGSSGGLYNEQFF; CDR3nt: TGTGCCAGCAGCCTTGGTTCTAGCGGGGGACTTTACAATGAGCAGTTCTTC
d_gene: NA; v_gene: TRBV4-2; abundance: once; j_gene: TRBJ2-1; CDR3aa: CASSQDSRQYNEQFF; CDR3nt: TGTGCCAGCAGCCAAGATTCGAGACAGTACAATGAGCAGTTCTTC
d_gene: NA; v_gene: TRBV7-8; abundance: NA; j_gene: TRBJ2-2; CDR3aa: CASSGTGDGELFF; CDR3nt: TGTGCCAGCAGCGGTACAGGAGATGGGGAGCTGTTTTTT
d_gene: NA; v_gene: TRBV27; abundance: NA; j_gene: TRBJ1-4; CDR3aa: CASSPLGGRREKLFF; CDR3nt: TGTGCCAGCAGCCCCCTCGGGGGGCGTCGTGAAAAACTGTTTTTT
d_gene: NA; v_gene: TRBV27; abundance: once; j_gene: TRBJ2-3; CDR3aa: CASSGLRTDTQYF; CDR3nt: TGTGCCAGCAGTGGACTGCGCACAGATACGCAGTATTTT
d_gene: TRBD1; v_gene: TRBV7-3; abundance: few; j_gene: TRBJ2-1; CDR3aa: CASSSLPGQGRNEQFF; CDR3nt: TGTGCCAGCAGCTCTTTACCGGGACAGGGCCGCAATGAGCAGTTCTTC
d_gene: NA; v_gene: TRBV9; abundance: NA; j_gene: TRBJ2-7; CDR3aa: CASSRIALAYEQYF; CDR3nt: TGTGCCAGCTCCCGAATAGCGTTAGCCTACGAGCAGTACTTC
d_gene: NA; v_gene: TRBV5-6; abundance: NA; j_gene: TRBJ1-1; CDR3aa: CASSPLRNTEAFF; CDR3nt: TGTGCCAGCAGCCCCCTGAGGAACACTGAAGCTTTCTTT
d_gene: NA; v_gene: TRBV27; abundance: NA; j_gene: TRBJ2-7; CDR3aa: CASSINPGTYEQYF; CDR3nt: TGTGCCAGCAGTATTAATCCAGGAACCTACGAGCAGTACTTC
d_gene: TRBD1; v_gene: TRBV19; abundance: once; j_gene: TRBJ2-5; CDR3aa: CATRQGQGTQYF; CDR3nt: TGTGCCACGCGACAGGGTCAGGGGACCCAGTACTTC
d_gene: NA; v_gene: TRBV4-3; abundance: NA; j_gene: TRBJ2-1; CDR3aa: CASSRGGSRGEQFF; CDR3nt: TGCGCCAGCAGCCGTGGGGGGTCGAGAGGTGAGCAGTTCTTC
d_gene: NA; v_gene: TRBV11-2; abundance: NA; j_gene: TRBJ1-2; CDR3aa: CASSTTGSYGYTF; CDR3nt: TGTGCCAGCAGCACCACAGGGTCCTATGGCTACACCTTC
d_gene: NA; v_gene: TRBV12-5; abundance: NA; j_gene: TRBJ2-7; CDR3aa: CASGTSGTYEQYF; CDR3nt: TGTGCTAGTGGAACATCAGGTACCTACGAGCAGTACTTC
d_gene: NA; v_gene: TRBV6-5; abundance: NA; j_gene: TRBJ1-1; CDR3aa: CAARQGGAAFF; CDR3nt: TGTGCCGCTCGTCAGGGTGGGGCAGCTTTCTTT
d_gene: NA; v_gene: TRBV27; abundance: NA; j_gene: TRBJ2-1; CDR3aa: CASKTRGGAYNEQFF; CDR3nt: TGTGCCAGCAAAACCAGAGGCGGGGCCTACAATGAGCAGTTCTTC
d_gene: NA; v_gene: TRBV7-6; abundance: NA; j_gene: TRBJ2-7; CDR3aa: CASSLAPGDEQYF; CDR3nt: TGTGCCAGCAGCTTAGCGCCGGGCGACGAGCAGTACTTC
d_gene: TRBD2; v_gene: TRBV5-1; abundance: NA; j_gene: TRBJ2-5; CDR3aa: CASISGTSGGQETQYF; CDR3nt: TGCGCCAGCATCTCCGGGACTAGCGGGGGGCAAGAGACCCAGTACTTC